The present T cell receptor beta chain was sequenced within a study of T cells in localized non-small cell lung cancer. Study-level findings and limits: Sequence data derive from only one tumor region, so heterogeneity remains possible. A higher density of T cells in blood coincided with extended overall survival. Compared with tumor, uninvolved adjacent lung displayed greater T cell clonality, ranking highest overall. The study detected a median approximately 55 of the top 100 tumor clones in adjacent lung.

With 5 bases clipped from V and 4 bases from J, the junction kept 8 bases outside the gene matches. Germline V gene sequence: CDR1 LGHNA, CDR2 YNFKEQ. The CDR3 totals 15 residues. Data came from immunoSEQ multiplex PCR; TCRdb stores just in-frame clones and leaves some out. Of roughly 24,000 clones listed, more than 85% were seen once; the top ten hold 4% to 5%. About this clone: The antigen is not known.

The sequences come from peripheral blood, collected before any cancer treatment. This TCR was recovered from a female donor over 55 with stage II squamous cell lung carcinoma. The V call is TRBV4-2, the J call TRBJ1-3; 7 bases match TRBD1. The CDR3 loop is CASSGLTGKGNTIYF. CDR3 nucleotide sequence: TGTGCCAGCAGCGGCCTGACAGGGAAGGGAAACACCATATATTTT.